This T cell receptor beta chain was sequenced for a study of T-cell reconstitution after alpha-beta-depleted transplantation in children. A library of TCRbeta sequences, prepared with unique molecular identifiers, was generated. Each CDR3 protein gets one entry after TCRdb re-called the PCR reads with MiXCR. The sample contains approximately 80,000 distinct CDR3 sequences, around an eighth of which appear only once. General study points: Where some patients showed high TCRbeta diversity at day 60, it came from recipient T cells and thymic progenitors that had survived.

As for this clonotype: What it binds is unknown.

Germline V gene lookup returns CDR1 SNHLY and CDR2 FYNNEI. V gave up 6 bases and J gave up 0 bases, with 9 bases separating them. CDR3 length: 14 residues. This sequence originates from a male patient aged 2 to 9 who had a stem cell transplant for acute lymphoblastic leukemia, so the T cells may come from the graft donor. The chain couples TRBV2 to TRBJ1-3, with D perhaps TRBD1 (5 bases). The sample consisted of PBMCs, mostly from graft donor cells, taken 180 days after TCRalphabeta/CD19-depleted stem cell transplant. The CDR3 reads CASSFGGSGNTIYF. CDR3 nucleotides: TGTGCCAGCAGCTTCGGGGGCTCTGGAAACACCATATATTTT.